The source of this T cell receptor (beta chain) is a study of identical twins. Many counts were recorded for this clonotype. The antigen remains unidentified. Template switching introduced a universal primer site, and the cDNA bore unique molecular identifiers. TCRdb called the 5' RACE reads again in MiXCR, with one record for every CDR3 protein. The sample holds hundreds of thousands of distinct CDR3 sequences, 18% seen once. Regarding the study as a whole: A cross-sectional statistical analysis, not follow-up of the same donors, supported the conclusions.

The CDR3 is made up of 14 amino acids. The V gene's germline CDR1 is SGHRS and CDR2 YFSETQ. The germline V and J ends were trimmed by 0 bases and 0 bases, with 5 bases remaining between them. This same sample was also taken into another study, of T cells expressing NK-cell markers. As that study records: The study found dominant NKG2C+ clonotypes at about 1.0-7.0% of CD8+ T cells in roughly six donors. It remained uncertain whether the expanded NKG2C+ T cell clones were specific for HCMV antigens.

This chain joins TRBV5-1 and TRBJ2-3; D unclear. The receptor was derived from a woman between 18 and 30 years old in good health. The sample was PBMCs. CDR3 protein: CASSLGYSTDTQYF. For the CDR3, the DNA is TGCGCCAGCAGCTTGGGATATAGCACAGATACGCAGTATTTT. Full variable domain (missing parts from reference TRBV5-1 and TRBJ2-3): KAGVTQTPRYLIKTRGQQVTLSCSPISGHRSVSWYQQTPGQGLQFLFEYFSETQRNKGNFPGRFSGRQFSNSRSEMNVSTLELGDSALYLCASSLGYSTDTQYFGPGTRLTVL.